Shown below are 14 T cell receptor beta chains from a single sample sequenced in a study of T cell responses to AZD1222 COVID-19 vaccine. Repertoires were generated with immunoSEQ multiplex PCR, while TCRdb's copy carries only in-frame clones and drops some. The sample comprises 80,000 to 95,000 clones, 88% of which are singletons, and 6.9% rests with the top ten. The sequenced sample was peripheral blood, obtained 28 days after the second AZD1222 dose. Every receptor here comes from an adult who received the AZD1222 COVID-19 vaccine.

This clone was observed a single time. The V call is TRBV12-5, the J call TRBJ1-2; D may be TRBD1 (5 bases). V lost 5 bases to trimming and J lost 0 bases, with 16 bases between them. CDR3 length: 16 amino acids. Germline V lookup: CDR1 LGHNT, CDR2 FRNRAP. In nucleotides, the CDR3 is TGTGCTAGTGGTAATCAGGGTGCGGGAGCTAACTATGGCTACACCTTC. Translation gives CASGNQGAGANYGYTF.

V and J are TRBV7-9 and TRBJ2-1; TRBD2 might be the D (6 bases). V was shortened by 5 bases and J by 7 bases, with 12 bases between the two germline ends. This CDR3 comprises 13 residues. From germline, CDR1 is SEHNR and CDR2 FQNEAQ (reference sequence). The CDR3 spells CASSQAGFNEQFF. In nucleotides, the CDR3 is TGTGCCAGCAGCCAAGCGGGCTTTAATGAGCAGTTCTTC.

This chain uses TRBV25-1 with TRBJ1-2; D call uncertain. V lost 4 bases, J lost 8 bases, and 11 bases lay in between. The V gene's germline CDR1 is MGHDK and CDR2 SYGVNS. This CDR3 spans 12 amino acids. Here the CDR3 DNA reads TGTGCCAGCAGTGCCGAGGGATTCGGCTACACCTTC. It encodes CASSAEGFGYTF.

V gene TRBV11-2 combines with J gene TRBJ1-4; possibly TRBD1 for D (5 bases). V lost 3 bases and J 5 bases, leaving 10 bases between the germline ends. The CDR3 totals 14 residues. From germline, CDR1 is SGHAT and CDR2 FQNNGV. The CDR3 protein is CASSFRDGNEKLFF. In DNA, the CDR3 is TGTGCCAGCAGCTTCCGGGACGGAAATGAAAAACTGTTTTTT.

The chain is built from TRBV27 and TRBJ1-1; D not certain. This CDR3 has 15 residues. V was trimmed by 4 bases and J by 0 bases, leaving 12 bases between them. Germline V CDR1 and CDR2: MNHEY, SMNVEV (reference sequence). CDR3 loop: CASSSPGQMNTEAFF. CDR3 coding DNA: TGTGCCAGCAGTTCCCCAGGTCAAATGAACACTGAAGCTTTCTTT.

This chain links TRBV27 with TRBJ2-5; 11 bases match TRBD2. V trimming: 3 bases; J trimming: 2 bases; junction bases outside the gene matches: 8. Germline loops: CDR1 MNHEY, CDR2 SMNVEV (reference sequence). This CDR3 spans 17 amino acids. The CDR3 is CASSFLAGGGDQETQYF. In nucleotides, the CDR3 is TGTGCCAGCAGTTTCTTAGCGGGAGGGGGGGATCAAGAGACCCAGTACTTC.

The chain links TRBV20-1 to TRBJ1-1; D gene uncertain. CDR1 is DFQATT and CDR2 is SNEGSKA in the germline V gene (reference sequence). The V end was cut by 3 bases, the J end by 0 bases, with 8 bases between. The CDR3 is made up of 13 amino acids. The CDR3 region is CSASSGVNTEAFF. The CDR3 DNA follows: TGCAGTGCTAGTTCCGGTGTGAACACTGAAGCTTTCTTT.

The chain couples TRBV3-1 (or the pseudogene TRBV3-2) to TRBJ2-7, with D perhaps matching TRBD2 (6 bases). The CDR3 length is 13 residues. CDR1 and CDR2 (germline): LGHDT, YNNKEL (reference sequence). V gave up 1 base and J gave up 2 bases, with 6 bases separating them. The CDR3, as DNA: TGTGCCAGCAGCCAAGCGGGAGCCTACGAGCAGTACTTC. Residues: CASSQAGAYEQYF.

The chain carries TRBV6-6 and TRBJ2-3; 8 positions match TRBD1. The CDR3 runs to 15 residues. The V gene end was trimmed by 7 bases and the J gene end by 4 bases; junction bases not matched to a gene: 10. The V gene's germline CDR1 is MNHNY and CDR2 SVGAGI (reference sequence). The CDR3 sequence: CASTPRGRGPDTQYF. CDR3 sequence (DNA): TGTGCCAGCACCCCACGGGGCAGGGGGCCAGATACGCAGTATTTT.

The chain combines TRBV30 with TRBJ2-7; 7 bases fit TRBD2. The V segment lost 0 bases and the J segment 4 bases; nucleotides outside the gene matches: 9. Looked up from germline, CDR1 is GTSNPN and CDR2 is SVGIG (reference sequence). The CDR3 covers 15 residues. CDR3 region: CAWSVGNWEGYEQYF. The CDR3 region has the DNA TGTGCCTGGAGTGTTGGGAACTGGGAGGGGTACGAGCAGTACTTC.

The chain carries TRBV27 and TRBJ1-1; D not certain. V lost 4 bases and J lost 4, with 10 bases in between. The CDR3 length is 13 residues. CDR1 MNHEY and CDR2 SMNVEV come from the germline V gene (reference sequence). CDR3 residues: CASSYLGGTEAFF. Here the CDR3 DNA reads TGTGCCAGCAGTTATCTCGGCGGCACTGAAGCTTTCTTT.

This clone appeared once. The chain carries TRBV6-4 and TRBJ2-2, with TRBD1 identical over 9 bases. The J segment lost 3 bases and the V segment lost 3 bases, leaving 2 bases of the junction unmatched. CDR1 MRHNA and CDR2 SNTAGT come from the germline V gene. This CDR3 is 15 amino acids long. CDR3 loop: CASSEGDRDTGELFF. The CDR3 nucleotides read TGTGCCAGCAGTGAGGGGGACAGGGACACCGGGGAGCTGTTTTTT.

This CDR3 is CASSPTSREQYF. For the CDR3, the DNA is TGTGCCAGCAGCCCGACTAGCCGCGAGCAGTACTTC. This chain uses TRBV7-8 with TRBJ2-7; 7 bases are a match to TRBD2. There are 12 residues in the CDR3. Trimming at V came to 5 bases and at J to 6 bases, leaving 4 bases not matched to a gene. CDR1 SGHVS and CDR2 FQNEAQ come from the germline V gene.

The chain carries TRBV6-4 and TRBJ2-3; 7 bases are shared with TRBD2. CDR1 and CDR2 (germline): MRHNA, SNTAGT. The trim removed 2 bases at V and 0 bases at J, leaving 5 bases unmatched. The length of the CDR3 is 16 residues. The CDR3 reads CASSDAASGSTDTQYF. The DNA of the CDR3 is TGTGCCAGCAGTGACGCGGCTAGCGGTAGCACAGATACGCAGTATTTT.